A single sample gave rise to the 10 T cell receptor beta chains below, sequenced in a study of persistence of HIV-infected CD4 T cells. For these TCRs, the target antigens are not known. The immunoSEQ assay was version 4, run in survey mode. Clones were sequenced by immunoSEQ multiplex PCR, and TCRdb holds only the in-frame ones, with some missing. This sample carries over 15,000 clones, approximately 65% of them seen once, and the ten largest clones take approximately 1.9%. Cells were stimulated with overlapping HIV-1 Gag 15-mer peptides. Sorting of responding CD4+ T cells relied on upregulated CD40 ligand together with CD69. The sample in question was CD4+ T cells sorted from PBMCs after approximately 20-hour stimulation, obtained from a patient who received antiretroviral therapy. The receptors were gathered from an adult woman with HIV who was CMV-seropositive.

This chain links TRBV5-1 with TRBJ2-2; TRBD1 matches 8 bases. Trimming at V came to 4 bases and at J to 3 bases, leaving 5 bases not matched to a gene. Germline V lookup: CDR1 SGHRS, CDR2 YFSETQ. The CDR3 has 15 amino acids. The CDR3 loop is CASSTGQEYTGELFF. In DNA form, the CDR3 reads TGCGCCAGCAGCACGGGACAGGAGTACACCGGGGAGCTGTTTTTT.

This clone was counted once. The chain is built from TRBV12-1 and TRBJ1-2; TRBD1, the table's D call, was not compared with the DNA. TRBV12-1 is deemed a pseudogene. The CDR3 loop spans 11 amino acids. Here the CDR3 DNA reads TGTGCCAGCAGCCCGCAGGATGGCTACACCTTC. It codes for CASSPQDGYTF.

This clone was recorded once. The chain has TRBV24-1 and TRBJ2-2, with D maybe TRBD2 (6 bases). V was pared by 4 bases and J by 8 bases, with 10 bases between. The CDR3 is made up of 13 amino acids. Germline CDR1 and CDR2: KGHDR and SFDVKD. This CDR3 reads CATSEWEVGELFF. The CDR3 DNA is TGTGCCACCAGTGAATGGGAGGTAGGGGAGCTGTTTTTT.

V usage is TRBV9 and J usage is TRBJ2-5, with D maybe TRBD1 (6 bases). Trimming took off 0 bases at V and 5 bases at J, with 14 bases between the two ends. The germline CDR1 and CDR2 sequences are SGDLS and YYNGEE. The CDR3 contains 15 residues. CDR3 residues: CASSVATGNAETQYF. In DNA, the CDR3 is TGTGCCAGCAGCGTAGCTACAGGGAATGCGGAGACCCAGTACTTC.

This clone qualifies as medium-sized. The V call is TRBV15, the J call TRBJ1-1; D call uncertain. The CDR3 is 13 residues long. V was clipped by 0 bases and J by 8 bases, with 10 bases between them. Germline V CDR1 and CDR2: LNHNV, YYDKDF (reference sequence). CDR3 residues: CATSRDRPAEAFF. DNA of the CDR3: TGTGCCACCAGCAGAGATAGGCCGGCAGAAGCTTTCTTT.

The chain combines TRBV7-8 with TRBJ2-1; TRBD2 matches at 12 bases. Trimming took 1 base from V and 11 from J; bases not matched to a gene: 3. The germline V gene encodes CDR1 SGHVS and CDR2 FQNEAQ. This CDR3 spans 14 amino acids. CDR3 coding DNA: TGTGCCAGCAGCTTAGGGCTAGCGGGGGGGAAGCAGTTCTTC. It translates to CASSLGLAGGKQFF.

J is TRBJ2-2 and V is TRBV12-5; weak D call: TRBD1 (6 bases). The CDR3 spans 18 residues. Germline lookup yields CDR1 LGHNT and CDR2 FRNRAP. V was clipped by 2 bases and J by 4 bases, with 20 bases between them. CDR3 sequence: CASGLLLSVGAITGELFF. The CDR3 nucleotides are TGTGCTAGTGGTTTGTTACTTAGCGTGGGGGCCATCACCGGGGAGCTGTTTTTT. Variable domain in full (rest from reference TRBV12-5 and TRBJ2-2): DARVTQTPRHKVTEMGQEVTMRCQPILGHNTVFWYRQTMMQGLELLAYFRNRAPLDDSGMPKDRFSAEMPDATLATLKIQPSEPRDSAVYFCASGLLLSVGAITGELFFGEGSRLTVL.

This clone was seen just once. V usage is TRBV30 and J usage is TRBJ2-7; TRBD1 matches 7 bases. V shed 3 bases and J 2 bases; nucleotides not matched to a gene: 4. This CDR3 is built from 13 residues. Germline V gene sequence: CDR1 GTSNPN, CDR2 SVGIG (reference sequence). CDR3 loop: CAWRGQQAYEQYF. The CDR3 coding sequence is TGTGCCTGGAGGGGACAGCAAGCCTACGAGCAGTACTTC.

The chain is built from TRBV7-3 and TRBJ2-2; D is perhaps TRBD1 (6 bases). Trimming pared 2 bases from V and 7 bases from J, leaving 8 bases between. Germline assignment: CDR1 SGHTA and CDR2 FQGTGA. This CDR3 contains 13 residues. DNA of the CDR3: TGTGCCAGCAGCTTACGAGGGGGCGGGGAGCTGTTTTTT. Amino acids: CASSLRGGGELFF. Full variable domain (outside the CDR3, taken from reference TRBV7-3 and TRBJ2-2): GAGVSQTPSNKVTEKGKYVELRCDPISGHTALYWYRQSLGQGPEFLIYFQGTGAADDSGLPNDRFFAVRPEGSVSTLKIQRTERGDSAVYLCASSLRGGGELFFGEGSRLTVL.

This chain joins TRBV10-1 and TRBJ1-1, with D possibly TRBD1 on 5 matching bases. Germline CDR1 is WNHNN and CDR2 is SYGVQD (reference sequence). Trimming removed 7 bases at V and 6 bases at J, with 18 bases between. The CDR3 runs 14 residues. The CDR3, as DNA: TGCGCCAGCAAACCGGGACTCCAGAGTGCTGAAGCTTTCTTT. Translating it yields CASKPGLQSAEAFF.